This TCR beta chain is drawn from a study of CD8 T cells in Susac syndrome. Background on the study: Patients with Susac syndrome were, at the time of blood collection, therapy-naive, maintained on corticosteroids, or maintained on intravenous immunoglobulin alone.

In this sample, this clonotype turned up a few times. The antigen remains undetermined. Reverse transcription of about 0.5 to 1 ug RNA used random hexamers. Using its own MiXCR run on the immunoSEQ multiplex PCR reads, TCRdb lists one record per CDR3 protein. Among around 100,000 distinct CDR3 sequences listed, 95% were seen once. Points from the study as a whole: Detection of Susac-specific public clones gave around 15 in total CD8+ repertoires and 4 or 5 in CD8+ TEMRA repertoires. Susac CD8+ cells expanded clonally the most in TEMRA cells and in active patients.

CDR1 MNHEY and CDR2 SVGAGI come from the germline V gene. The CDR3 is made up of 13 amino acids. The J segment lost 5 bases and the V segment lost 5 bases, leaving 4 bases of the junction unmatched. This sequence joins TRBV6-5 and TRBJ2-5, with 8 bases identical to TRBD1. What was sequenced was CD8+ T cells from PBMCs. This clonotype was obtained from a human donor with Susac syndrome. CDR3 sequence reads: CASSRDRGETQYF. The CDR3 bases are TGTGCCAGCAGTCGTGACAGGGGTGAGACCCAGTACTTC.